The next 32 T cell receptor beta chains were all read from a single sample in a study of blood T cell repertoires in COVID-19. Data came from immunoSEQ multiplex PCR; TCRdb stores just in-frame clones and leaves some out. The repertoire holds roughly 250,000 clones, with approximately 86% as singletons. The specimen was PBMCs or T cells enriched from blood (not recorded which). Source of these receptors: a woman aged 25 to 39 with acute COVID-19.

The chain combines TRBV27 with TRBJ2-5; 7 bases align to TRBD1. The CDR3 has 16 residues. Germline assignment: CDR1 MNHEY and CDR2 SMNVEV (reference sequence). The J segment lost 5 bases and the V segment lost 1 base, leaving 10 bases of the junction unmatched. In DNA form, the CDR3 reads TGTGCCAGCAGTTTATTTGCACAGGGGCCCAGGGAGACCCAGTACTTC. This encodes CASSLFAQGPRETQYF.

The CDR3 coding sequence is TGTGCCTCCCGGGACAGGGGGAACACCGGGGAGCTGTTTTTT. Protein: CASRDRGNTGELFF. The rearrangement uses TRBV10-3 and TRBJ2-2; 10 bases line up with TRBD1. The CDR3 consists of 14 residues. CDR1 and CDR2 from the germline V gene are ENHRY and SYGVKD. V lost 11 bases, J lost 1 base, and 4 bases stayed unmatched.

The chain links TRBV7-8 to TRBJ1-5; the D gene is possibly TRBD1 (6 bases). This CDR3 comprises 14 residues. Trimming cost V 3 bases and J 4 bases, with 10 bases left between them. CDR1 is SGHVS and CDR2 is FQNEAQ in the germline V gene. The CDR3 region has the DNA TGTGCCAGCAGCTTCGGACAGCATAATCAGCCCCAGCATTTT. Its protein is CASSFGQHNQPQHF. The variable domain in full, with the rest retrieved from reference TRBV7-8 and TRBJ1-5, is GAGVSQSPRYKVAKRGQDVALRCDPISGHVSLFWYQQALGQGPEFLTYFQNEAQLDKSGLPSDRFFAERPEGSVSTLKIQRTQQEDSAVYLCASSFGQHNQPQHFGDGTRLSIL.

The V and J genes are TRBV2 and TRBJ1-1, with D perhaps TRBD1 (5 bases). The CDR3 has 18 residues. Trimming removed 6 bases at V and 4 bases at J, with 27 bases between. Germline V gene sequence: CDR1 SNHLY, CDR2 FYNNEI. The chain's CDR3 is CASSGGLVGNWATTEAFF. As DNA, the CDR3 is TGTGCCAGCAGCGGGGGTTTGGTAGGGAACTGGGCTACCACTGAAGCTTTCTTT.

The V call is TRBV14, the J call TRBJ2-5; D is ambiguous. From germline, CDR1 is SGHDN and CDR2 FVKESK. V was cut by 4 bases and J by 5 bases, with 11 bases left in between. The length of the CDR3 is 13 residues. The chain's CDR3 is CASSLIDGETQYF. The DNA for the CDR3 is TGTGCCAGCAGCCTCATTGACGGGGAGACCCAGTACTTC.

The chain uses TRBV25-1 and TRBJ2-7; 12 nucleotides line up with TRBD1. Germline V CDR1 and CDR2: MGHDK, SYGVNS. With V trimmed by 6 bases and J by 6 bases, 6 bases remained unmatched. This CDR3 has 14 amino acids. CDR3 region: CASRAGTGGFEQYF. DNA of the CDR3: TGTGCCAGCAGGGCCGGGACAGGGGGCTTCGAGCAGTACTTC.

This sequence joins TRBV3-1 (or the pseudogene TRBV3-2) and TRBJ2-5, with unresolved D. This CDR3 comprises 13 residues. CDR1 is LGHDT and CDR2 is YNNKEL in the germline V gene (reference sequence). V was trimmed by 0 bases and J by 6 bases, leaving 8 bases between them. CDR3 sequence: CASSQDLVKTQYF. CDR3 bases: TGTGCCAGCAGCCAAGATCTAGTAAAGACCCAGTACTTC.

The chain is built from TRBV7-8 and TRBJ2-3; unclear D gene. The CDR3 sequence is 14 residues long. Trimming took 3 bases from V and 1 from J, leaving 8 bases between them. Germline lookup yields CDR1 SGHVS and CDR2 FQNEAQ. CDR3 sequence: CASSFGRRTDTQYF. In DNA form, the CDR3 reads TGTGCCAGCAGCTTTGGCAGGCGCACAGATACGCAGTATTTT. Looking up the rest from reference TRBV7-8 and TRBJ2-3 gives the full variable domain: GAGVSQSPRYKVAKRGQDVALRCDPISGHVSLFWYQQALGQGPEFLTYFQNEAQLDKSGLPSDRFFAERPEGSVSTLKIQRTQQEDSAVYLCASSFGRRTDTQYFGPGTRLTVL.

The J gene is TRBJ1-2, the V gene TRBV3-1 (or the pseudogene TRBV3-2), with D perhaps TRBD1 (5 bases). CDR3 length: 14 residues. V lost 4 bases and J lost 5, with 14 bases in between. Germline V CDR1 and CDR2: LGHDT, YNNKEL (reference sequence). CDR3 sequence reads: CASSRKGLKYGYTF. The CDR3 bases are TGTGCCAGCAGCCGCAAGGGACTAAAGTATGGCTACACCTTC.

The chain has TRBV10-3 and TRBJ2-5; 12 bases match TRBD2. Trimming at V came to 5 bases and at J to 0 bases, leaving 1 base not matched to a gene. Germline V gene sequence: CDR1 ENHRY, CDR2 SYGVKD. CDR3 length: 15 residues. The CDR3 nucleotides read TGTGCCATCAGTACTAGCGGGGGGAACCAAGAGACCCAGTACTTC. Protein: CAISTSGGNQETQYF.

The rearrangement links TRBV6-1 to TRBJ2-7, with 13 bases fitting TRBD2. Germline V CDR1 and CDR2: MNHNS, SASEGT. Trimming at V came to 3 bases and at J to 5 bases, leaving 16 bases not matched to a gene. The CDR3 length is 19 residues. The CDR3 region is CASSERTSGRYTLGDEQYF. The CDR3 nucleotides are TGTGCCAGCAGTGAGAGGACTAGCGGGAGATATACTCTCGGGGACGAGCAGTACTTC.

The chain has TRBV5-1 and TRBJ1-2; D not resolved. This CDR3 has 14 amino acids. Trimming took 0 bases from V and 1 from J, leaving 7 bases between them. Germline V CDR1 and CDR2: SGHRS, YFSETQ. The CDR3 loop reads CASSLGQDNYGYTF. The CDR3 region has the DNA TGCGCCAGCAGCTTGGGGCAGGATAACTATGGCTACACCTTC.

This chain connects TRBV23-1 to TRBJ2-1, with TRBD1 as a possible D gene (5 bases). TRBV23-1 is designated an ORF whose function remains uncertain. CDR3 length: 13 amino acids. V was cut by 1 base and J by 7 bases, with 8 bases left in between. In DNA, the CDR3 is TGCGCCAGCAGTCAATTGGGGCAAAATGAGCAGTTCTTC. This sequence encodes CASSQLGQNEQFF.

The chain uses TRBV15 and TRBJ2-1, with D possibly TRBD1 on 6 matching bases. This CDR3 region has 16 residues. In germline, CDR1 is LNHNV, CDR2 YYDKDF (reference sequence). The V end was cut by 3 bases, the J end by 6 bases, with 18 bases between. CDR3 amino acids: CATSRSRQVPFNEQFF. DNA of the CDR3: TGTGCCACCAGCAGGAGCCGACAGGTCCCCTTCAATGAGCAGTTCTTC.

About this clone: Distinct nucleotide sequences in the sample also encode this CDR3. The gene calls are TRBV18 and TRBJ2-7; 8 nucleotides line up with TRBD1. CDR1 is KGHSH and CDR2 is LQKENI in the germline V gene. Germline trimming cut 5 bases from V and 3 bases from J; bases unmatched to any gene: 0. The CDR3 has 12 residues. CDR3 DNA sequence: TGTGCCAGCTCAGACAGGGGCTACGAGCAGTACTTC. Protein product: CASSDRGYEQYF.

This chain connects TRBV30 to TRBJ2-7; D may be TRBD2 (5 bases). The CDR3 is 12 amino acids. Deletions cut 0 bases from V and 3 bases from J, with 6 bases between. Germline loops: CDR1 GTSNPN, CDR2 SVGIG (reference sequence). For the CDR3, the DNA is TGTGCCTGGAGTGTTGAGGGCTACGAGCAGTACTTC. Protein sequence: CAWSVEGYEQYF.

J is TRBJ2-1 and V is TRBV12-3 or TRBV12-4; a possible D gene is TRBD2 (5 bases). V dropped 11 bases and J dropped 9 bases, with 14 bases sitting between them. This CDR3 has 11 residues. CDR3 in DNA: TGTGCCCTAGGATGGGGAGTTGAGCAGTTCTTC. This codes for CALGWGVEQFF.

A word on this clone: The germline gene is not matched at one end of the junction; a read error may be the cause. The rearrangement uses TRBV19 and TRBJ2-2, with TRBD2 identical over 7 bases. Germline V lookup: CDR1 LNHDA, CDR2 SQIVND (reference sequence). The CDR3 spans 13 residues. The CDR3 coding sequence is TGTGCCAGTAGTATAGACGGACTAGTAGGCCCAGTTTTT. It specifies CASSIDGLVGPVF.

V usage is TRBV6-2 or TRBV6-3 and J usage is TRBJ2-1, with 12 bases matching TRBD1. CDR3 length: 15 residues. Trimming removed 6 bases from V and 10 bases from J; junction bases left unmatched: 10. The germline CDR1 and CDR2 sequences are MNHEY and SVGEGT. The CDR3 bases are TGTGCCAGCAGCCTTGGCGGGACAGGGGGCGGGGAGCAGTTCTTC. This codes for CASSLGGTGGGEQFF.

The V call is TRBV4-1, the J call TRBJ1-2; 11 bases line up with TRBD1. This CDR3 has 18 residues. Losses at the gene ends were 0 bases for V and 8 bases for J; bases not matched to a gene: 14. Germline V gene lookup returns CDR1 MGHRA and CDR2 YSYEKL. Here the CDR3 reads CASSQDGTGGPRGGGYTF. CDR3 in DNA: TGCGCCAGCAGCCAAGACGGGACAGGGGGTCCGAGGGGAGGCGGCTACACCTTC.

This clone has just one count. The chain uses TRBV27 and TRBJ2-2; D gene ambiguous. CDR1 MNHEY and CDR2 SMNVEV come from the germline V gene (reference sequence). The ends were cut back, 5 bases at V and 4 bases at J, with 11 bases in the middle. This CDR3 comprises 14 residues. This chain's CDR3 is CASSPPPSTGELFF. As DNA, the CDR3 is TGTGCCAGCAGTCCCCCCCCCTCCACCGGGGAGCTGTTTTTT.

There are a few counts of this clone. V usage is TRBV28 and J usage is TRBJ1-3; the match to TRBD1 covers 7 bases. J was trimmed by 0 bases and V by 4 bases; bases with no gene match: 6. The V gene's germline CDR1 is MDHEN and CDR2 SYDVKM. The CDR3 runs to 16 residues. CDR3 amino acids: CASSSSTGSSGNTIYF. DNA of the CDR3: TGTGCCAGCAGTTCGTCGACAGGGAGCTCTGGAAACACCATATATTTT.

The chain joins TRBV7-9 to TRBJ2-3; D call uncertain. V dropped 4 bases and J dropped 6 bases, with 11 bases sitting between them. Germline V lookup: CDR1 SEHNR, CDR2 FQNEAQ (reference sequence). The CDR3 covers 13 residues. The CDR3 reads CASSSLPWDTQYF. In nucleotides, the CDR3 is TGTGCCAGCAGCTCGCTACCATGGGATACGCAGTATTTT.

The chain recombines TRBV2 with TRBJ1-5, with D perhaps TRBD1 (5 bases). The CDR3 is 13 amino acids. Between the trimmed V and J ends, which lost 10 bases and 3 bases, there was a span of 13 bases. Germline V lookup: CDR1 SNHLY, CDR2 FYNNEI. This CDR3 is CATKTDHNQPQHF. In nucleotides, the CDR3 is TGTGCCACCAAGACAGACCACAATCAGCCCCAGCATTTT. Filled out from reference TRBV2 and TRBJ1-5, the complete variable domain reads EPEVTQTPSHQVTQMGQEVILRCVPISNHLYFYWYRQILGQKVEFLVSFYNNEISEKSEIFDDQFSVERPDGSNFTLKIRSTKLEDSAMYFCATKTDHNQPQHFGDGTRLSIL.

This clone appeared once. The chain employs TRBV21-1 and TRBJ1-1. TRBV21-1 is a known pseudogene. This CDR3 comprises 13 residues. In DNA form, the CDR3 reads TGTGCCAGCAGCGGTAGGGGAGGGACTGAAGCTTTCTTT. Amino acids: CASSGRGGTEAFF.

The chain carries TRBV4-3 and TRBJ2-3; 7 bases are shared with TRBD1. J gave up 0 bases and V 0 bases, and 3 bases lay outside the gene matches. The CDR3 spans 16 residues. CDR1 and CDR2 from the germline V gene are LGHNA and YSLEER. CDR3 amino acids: CASSQDGDRSTDTQYF. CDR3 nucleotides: TGCGCCAGCAGCCAAGATGGGGACAGAAGCACAGATACGCAGTATTTT.

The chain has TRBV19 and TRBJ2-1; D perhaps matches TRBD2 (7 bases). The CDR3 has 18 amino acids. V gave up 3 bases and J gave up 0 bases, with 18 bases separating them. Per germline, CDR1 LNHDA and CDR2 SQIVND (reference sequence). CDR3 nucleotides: TGTGCCAGTAGTATTCGCAGGGGAGGGGGACCCTCCTACAATGAGCAGTTCTTC. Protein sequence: CASSIRRGGGPSYNEQFF.

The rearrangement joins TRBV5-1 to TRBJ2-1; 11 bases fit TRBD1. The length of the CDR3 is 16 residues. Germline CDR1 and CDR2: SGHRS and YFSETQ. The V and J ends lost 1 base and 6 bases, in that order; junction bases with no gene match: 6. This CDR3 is CASSLSGQGAFNEQFF. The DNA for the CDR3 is TGCGCCAGCAGCTTGAGCGGACAGGGGGCGTTCAATGAGCAGTTCTTC.

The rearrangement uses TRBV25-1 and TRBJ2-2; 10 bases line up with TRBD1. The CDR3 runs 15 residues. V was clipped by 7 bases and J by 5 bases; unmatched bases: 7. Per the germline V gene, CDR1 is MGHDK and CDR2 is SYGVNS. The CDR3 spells CASTKRGQGTGELFF. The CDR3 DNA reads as TGTGCCAGCACCAAACGGGGACAGGGGACCGGGGAGCTGTTTTTT.

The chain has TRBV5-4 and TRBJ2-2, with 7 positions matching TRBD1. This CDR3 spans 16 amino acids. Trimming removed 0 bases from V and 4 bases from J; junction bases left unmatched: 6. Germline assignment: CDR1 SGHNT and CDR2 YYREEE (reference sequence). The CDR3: CASSLGQGVATGELFF. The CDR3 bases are TGTGCCAGCAGCTTGGGGCAGGGGGTAGCCACCGGGGAGCTGTTTTTT.

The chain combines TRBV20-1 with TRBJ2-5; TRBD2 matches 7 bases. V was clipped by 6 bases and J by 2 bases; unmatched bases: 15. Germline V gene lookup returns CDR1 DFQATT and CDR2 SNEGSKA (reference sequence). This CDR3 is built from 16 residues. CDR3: CSASTPRASGQETQYF. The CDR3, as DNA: TGCAGTGCCAGTACCCCACGGGCTAGCGGACAAGAGACCCAGTACTTC.

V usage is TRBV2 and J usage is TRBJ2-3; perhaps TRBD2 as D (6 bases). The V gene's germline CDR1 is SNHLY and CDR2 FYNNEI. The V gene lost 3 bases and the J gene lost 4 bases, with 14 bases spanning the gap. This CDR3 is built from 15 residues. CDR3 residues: CASSDGGVGADTQYF. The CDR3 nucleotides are TGTGCCAGCAGTGACGGCGGGGTCGGTGCAGATACGCAGTATTTT.